Following are 15 T cell receptor beta chains from one sample sequenced in a study of blood T cells in healthy people across ages. Primers used in a second PCR of roughly 7 to 11 cycles were a sample-barcoded 5' primer and a J-beta primer mix. Each CDR3 protein gets one entry after TCRdb re-called the 5' RACE reads with MiXCR. The table includes about 1.5 million distinct CDR3 sequences, approximately 43% detected once. The sample comprised blood. The receptors shown here come from a woman younger than 30 in good health.

This chain connects TRBV9 to TRBJ2-7; TRBD2 matches 9 bases. J lost 3 bases, V lost 4 bases, and 5 bases had no gene match. This CDR3 is built from 14 residues. Germline V gives CDR1 SGDLS, CDR2 YYNGEE. The CDR3 nucleotides are TGTGCCAGCAGCCGTAGCGGGGGATTCTACGAGCAGTACTTC. It codes for CASSRSGGFYEQYF.

This chain links TRBV5-6 with TRBJ2-7; weak D call: TRBD2 (6 bases). This CDR3 comprises 15 residues. Trimming pared 4 bases from V and 7 bases from J, leaving 21 bases between. Germline values: CDR1 SGHDT, CDR2 YYEEEE. The CDR3: CASSGTSQAGNEQYF. DNA for the CDR3: TGTGCCAGCAGCGGAACTAGCCAGGCAGGGAATGAGCAGTACTTC.

This clonotype has just a few counts. The chain uses TRBV1 and TRBJ2-3; the table's D call, TRBD2, has no DNA check behind it. TRBV1 constitutes a pseudogene. This CDR3 is 17 amino acids long. The CDR3 region is CTSSQDRIAGASDTQYF. DNA for the CDR3: TGCACCAGCAGCCAAGACCGGATAGCGGGGGCATCAGATACGCAGTATTTT.

This chain links TRBV7-8 with TRBJ1-5; 8 bases map to TRBD1. The germline CDR1 and CDR2 sequences are SGHVS and FQNEAQ. The CDR3 is made up of 13 amino acids. Losses at the gene ends were 5 bases for V and 5 bases for J; bases not matched to a gene: 2. CDR3 sequence: CASSMDRDQPQHF. In DNA, the CDR3 is TGTGCCAGCAGCATGGACAGGGATCAGCCCCAGCATTTT. Complete variable domain (other parts from reference TRBV7-8 and TRBJ1-5): GAGVSQSPRYKVAKRGQDVALRCDPISGHVSLFWYQQALGQGPEFLTYFQNEAQLDKSGLPSDRFFAERPEGSVSTLKIQRTQQEDSAVYLCASSMDRDQPQHFGDGTRLSIL.

Comments on this clonotype: One junction end does not reproduce the germline sequence, and a read error may be involved. This chain uses TRBV7-8 with TRBJ1-5; D unresolved. Germline values: CDR1 SGHVS, CDR2 FQNEAQ. CDR3 length equals 16 residues. The CDR3 sequence is CASSSRPWEGNQPRHF. CDR3 sequence (DNA): TGTGCCAGCAGCTCACGACCCTGGGAGGGCAATCAGCCCCGGCATTTT.

V usage is TRBV29-1 and J usage is TRBJ1-1, with D perhaps TRBD1 (5 bases). Germline lookup yields CDR1 SQVTM and CDR2 ANQGSEA. Trimming pared 5 bases from V and 11 bases from J, leaving 24 bases between. The CDR3 is made up of 14 amino acids. The CDR3 region is CSVLLFRGGRTAFF. CDR3 in DNA: TGCAGCGTTCTTCTCTTCCGGGGGGGTAGGACTGCTTTCTTT.

The CDR3 DNA follows: TGTGCCAGCAGCTTAGCCGGGACTAGCGGAAGTCTAAATGAGCAGTTCTTC. The encoded protein is CASSLAGTSGSLNEQFF. The genes are TRBV7-2 and TRBJ2-1; 11 bases agree with TRBD2. Germline values: CDR1 SGHTA, CDR2 FQGNSA. With V trimmed by 0 bases and J by 7 bases, 8 bases remained unmatched. There are 17 residues in the CDR3.

This rearrangement joins TRBV20-1 to TRBJ1-5; 7 bases line up with TRBD1. This CDR3 is built from 14 residues. Germline loops: CDR1 DFQATT, CDR2 SNEGSKA (reference sequence). Trimming at V came to 7 bases and at J to 2 bases, leaving 8 bases not matched to a gene. In DNA form, the CDR3 reads TGCAGTGTAAGGACAGGCCTTCGCAATCAGCCCCAGCATTTT. Protein product: CSVRTGLRNQPQHF.

The rearrangement uses TRBV27 and TRBJ2-7, with 8 bases lining up with TRBD1. Germline-derived CDR1 and CDR2 are MNHEY and SMNVEV (reference sequence). V shed 5 bases and J 0 bases; nucleotides not matched to a gene: 3. There are 14 residues in the CDR3. This chain's CDR3 is CASSTGGSSYEQYF. The CDR3 coding sequence is TGTGCCAGCAGTACAGGGGGAAGCTCCTACGAGCAGTACTTC.

The CDR3 sequence: CASSLLLRHDEQYF. The CDR3 DNA reads TGTGCCAGCAGCCTTCTCCTGCGGCACGATGAGCAGTACTTC. The rearrangement links TRBV3-1 to TRBJ2-5; no clear D gene. The germline CDR1 and CDR2 sequences are LGHDT and YNNKEL (reference sequence). The V gene lost 4 bases and the J gene lost 11 bases, with 20 bases spanning the gap. There are 14 residues in the CDR3.

This chain uses TRBV5-1 with TRBJ2-1; D is perhaps TRBD1 (6 bases). This CDR3 is 16 amino acids long. V gave up 0 bases and J gave up 8 bases, with 18 bases separating them. CDR1 and CDR2 from the germline V gene are SGHRS and YFSETQ. CDR3 sequence reads: CASSLGVHRVGDEQFF. Written as DNA, the CDR3 is TGCGCCAGCAGCTTGGGCGTGCACAGGGTCGGCGATGAGCAGTTCTTC.

The sample holds a few counts of this clonotype. The chain links TRBV6-1 to TRBJ1-4; D remains unclear. The CDR3 length is 13 residues. V shed 7 bases and J shed 0 bases, with 6 bases lying between them. The germline V gene has CDR1 MNHNS and CDR2 SASEGT. This CDR3 reads CASKLPTNEKLFF. Here the CDR3 DNA reads TGTGCCAGCAAACTGCCAACTAATGAAAAACTGTTTTTT.

The CDR3 region has the DNA TGTGCCAGCAGCGCCCTTGGAGGTCCCCTCTCCTACGGGCAGTACTTC. It codes for CASSALGGPLSYGQYF. The chain recombines TRBV9 with TRBJ2-5, with a possible D match to TRBD2 (5 bases). The length of the CDR3 is 16 residues. V lost 3 bases and J lost 11, with 26 bases in between. Germline assignment: CDR1 SGDLS and CDR2 YYNGEE. The complete variable domain, with remaining parts taken from reference TRBV9 and TRBJ2-5, reads DSGVTQTPKHLITATGQRVTLRCSPRSGDLSVYWYQQSLDQGLQFLIQYYNGEERAKGNILERFSAQQFPDLHSELNLSSLELGDSALYFCASSALGGPLSYGQYFGPGTRLLVL.

This clonotype has just a few counts. The DNA for the CDR3 is TGTGCCAGCAGTTACTCTTCCGCGTCTGAAGCTTTCTTT. The encoded protein is CASSYSSASEAFF. The rearrangement links TRBV6-2 or TRBV6-3 to TRBJ1-1; D unresolved. V lost 0 bases and J lost 6, with 8 bases in between. From germline, CDR1 is MNHEY and CDR2 SVGEGT. The CDR3 has 13 residues.

Notes on this clonotype: Compared with germline, one end of the junction differs, possibly owing to a read error. The chain carries TRBV6-4 and TRBJ2-4; D is uncertain. The J call is in doubt because the DNA end fits TRBJ2-7 better. Germline-derived CDR1 and CDR2 are MRHNA and SNTAGT. The CDR3 totals 13 residues. CDR3 loop: CASSVPLDYEQYF. The CDR3 DNA follows: TGTGCCAGTAGTGTTCCCCTAGACTACGAGCAGTACTTC.